The 11 T cell receptor beta chains presented below share a single source sample, sequenced in a study of T cell repertoires in cytomegalovirus infection. TCRdb recomputed calls from the reads with MiXCR, one row per CDR3 protein. Of 150,000 to 200,000 distinct CDR3 sequences detected, around 14% appear once; the ten largest clones hold 27%. Sequenced sample: PBMCs. The source of these receptors is a human donor in good health (CMV status not recorded). Some clones in this sample may be carry-over from other donors' samples.

This clonotype was counted at least ten times. This chain links TRBV4-1 with TRBJ1-2; no firm D call. Trimming took off 0 bases at V and 4 bases at J, with 9 bases between the two ends. The CDR3 sequence is 14 residues long. Germline V lookup: CDR1 MGHRA, CDR2 YSYEKL. CDR3 DNA sequence: TGCGCCAGCAGCCAAGAGGAAAGGCCCTATGGCTACACCTTC. The encoded protein is CASSQEERPYGYTF.

This clonotype was recorded at least ten times. The rearrangement uses TRBV11-2 and TRBJ1-1; D is possibly TRBD1 (6 bases). Between the trimmed V and J ends, which lost 2 bases and 3 bases, there was a span of 10 bases. CDR1 is SGHAT and CDR2 is FQNNGV in the germline V gene. This CDR3 is 14 amino acids long. CDR3 sequence: CASSLRGQYTEAFF. In DNA form, the CDR3 reads TGTGCCAGCAGCTTAAGGGGACAATACACTGAAGCTTTCTTT.

Ten or more counts support this clonotype. The chain recombines TRBV6-2 or TRBV6-3 with TRBJ1-5, with 7 bases aligning to TRBD1. CDR1 MNHEY and CDR2 SVGEGT come from the germline V gene. V lost 5 bases and J lost 0; bases outside the gene matches: 4. The CDR3 extends over 15 amino acids. The CDR3 reads CASSLTGNSNQPQHF. CDR3 bases: TGTGCCAGCAGTCTGACAGGGAATAGCAATCAGCCCCAGCATTTT.

This clonotype has a count of ten or more. V usage is TRBV27 and J usage is TRBJ2-2; tentatively, D is TRBD1 (6 bases). There are 18 residues in the CDR3. The V gene lost 0 bases and the J gene lost 3 bases, with 17 bases spanning the gap. The germline gives CDR1 MNHEY, CDR2 SMNVEV (reference sequence). The CDR3, as DNA: TGTGCCAGCAGTTTATCTCTGGGGGCCAACCCCCACACCGGGGAGCTGTTTTTT. Its protein product is CASSLSLGANPHTGELFF.

This clonotype has a handful of counts. J is TRBJ2-1 and V is TRBV6-8; 10 bases align to TRBD1. CDR3 length: 16 amino acids. V was pared by 6 bases and J by 9 bases, with 14 bases of the junction left unmatched. From germline, CDR1 is MNHGY and CDR2 SAAAGT. CDR3 in amino acids: CASSPLPGQGLGEQFF. As DNA, the CDR3 is TGTGCCAGCAGCCCTCTTCCGGGACAGGGGTTGGGTGAGCAGTTCTTC.

Comment on this clonotype: Compared with germline, one end of the junction differs, possibly owing to a read error. This chain links TRBV5-4 with TRBJ2-5; 7 nucleotides line up with TRBD2. Germline lookup yields CDR1 SGHNT and CDR2 YYREEE (reference sequence). This CDR3 is 16 amino acids long. The CDR3 protein is CASGLGGGGGGETQYF. The CDR3 DNA reads TGTGCCAGCGGCTTGGGGGGGGGGGGGGGGGGGGAGACCCAGTACTTC.

At least ten counts were recorded for this clonotype. The chain uses TRBV7-4 and TRBJ2-7; D could derive from TRBD1 or TRBD2 (5 bases each). Germline CDR1 and CDR2: SGHVT and SQSDAQ. Between the trimmed V and J ends, which lost 4 bases and 6 bases, there was a span of 7 bases. CDR3 length: 11 amino acids. The chain's CDR3 is CASSWGTEQYF. The DNA of the CDR3 is TGTGCCAGCAGCTGGGGGACCGAGCAGTACTTC.

The J gene is TRBJ2-3, the V gene TRBV14; tentatively, D is TRBD2 (5 bases). Deletions cut 0 bases from V and 4 bases from J, with 14 bases between. Germline V CDR1 and CDR2: SGHDN, FVKESK. The CDR3 is made up of 16 amino acids. In DNA, the CDR3 is TGTGCCAGCAGCCAAGATAGATACGTCGGGGCAGATACGCAGTATTTT. It encodes CASSQDRYVGADTQYF.

This clonotype was recorded many times. The CDR3 coding sequence is TGCAGCGTTTCCCCTCCGACAGGGGGCCTTGAAGCTTTCTTT. This codes for CSVSPPTGGLEAFF. The chain carries TRBV29-1 and TRBJ1-1; TRBD1 matches at 10 bases. This CDR3 spans 14 amino acids. The V and J ends lost 5 bases and 7 bases, in that order; junction bases with no gene match: 10. Germline CDR1 SQVTM, CDR2 ANQGSEA.

This clonotype was picked up many times. The rearrangement uses TRBV7-2 and TRBJ2-7; 7 bases map to TRBD2. Looked up from germline, CDR1 is SGHTA and CDR2 is FQGNSA. The CDR3 contains 16 residues. J was trimmed by 5 bases and V by 3 bases; bases with no gene match: 13. As DNA, the CDR3 is TGTGCCAGCAGCTTTCCCCGGGCTAGCGGTAAACACGAGCAGTACTTC. It specifies CASSFPRASGKHEQYF.

The rearrangement links TRBV6-2 or TRBV6-3 to TRBJ2-5; tentative D call: TRBD1 (6 bases). Deletions cut 5 bases from V and 1 base from J, with 17 bases between. This CDR3 is built from 16 residues. The germline V gene encodes CDR1 MNHEY and CDR2 SVGEGT. For the CDR3, the DNA is TGTGCCAGCAGTCTTGGACAGCTGGGCCTCCAAGAGACCCAGTACTTC. Amino acids: CASSLGQLGLQETQYF.